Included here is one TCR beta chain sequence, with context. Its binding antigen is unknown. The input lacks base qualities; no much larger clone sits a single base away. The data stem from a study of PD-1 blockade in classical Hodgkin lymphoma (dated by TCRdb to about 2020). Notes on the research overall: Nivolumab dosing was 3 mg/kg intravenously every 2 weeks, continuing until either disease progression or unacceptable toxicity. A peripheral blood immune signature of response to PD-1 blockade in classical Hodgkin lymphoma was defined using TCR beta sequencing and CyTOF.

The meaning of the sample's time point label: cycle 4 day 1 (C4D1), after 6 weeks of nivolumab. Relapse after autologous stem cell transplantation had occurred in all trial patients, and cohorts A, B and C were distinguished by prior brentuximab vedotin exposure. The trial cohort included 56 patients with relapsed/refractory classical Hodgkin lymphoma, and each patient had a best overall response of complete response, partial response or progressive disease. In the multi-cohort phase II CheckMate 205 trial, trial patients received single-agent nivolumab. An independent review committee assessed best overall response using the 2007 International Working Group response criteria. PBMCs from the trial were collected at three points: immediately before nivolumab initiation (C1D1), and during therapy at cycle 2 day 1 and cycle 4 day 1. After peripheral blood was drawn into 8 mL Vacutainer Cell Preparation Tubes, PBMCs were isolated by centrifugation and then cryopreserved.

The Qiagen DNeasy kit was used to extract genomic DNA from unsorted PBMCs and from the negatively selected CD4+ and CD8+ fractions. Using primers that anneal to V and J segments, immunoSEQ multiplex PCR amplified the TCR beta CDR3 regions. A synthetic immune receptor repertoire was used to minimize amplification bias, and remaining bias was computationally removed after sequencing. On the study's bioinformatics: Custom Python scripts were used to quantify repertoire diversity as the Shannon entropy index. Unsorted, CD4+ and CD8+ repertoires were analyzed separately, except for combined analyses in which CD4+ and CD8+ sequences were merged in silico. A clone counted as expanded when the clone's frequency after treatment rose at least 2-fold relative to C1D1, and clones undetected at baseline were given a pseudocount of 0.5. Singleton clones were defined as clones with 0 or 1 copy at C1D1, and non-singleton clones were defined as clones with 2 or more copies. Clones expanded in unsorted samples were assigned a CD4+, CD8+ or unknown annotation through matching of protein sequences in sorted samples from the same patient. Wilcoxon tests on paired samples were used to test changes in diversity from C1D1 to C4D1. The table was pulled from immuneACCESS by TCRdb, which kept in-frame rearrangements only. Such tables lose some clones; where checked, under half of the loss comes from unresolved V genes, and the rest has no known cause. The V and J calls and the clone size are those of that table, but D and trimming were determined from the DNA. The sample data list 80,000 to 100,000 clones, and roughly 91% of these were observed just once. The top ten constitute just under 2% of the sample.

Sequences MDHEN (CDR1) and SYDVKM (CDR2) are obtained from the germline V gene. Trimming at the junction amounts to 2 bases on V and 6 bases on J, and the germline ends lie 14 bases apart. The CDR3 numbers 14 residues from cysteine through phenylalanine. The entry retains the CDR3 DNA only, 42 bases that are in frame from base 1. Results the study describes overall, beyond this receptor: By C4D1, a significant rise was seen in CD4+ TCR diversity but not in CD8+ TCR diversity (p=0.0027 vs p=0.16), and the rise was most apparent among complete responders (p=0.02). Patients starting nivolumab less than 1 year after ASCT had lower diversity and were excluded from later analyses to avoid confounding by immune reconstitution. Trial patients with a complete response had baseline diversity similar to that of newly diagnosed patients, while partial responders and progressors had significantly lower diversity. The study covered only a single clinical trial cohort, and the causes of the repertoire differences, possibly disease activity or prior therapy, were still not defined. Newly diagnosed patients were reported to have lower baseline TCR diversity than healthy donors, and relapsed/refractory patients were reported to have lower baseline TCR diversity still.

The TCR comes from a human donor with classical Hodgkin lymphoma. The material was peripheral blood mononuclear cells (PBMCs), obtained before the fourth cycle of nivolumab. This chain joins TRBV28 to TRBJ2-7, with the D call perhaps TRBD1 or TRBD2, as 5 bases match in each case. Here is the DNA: TGTGCCAGCAGTTTAGGGCAGGGTGGGGGCGAGCAGTACTTC. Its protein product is CASSLGQGGGEQYF. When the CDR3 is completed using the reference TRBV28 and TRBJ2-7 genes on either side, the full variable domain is DVKVTQSSRYLVKRTGEKVFLECVQDMDHENMFWYRQDPGLGLRLIYFSYDVKMKEKGDIPEGYSVSREKKERFSLILESASTNQTSMYLCASSLGQGGGEQYFGPGTRLTVT.